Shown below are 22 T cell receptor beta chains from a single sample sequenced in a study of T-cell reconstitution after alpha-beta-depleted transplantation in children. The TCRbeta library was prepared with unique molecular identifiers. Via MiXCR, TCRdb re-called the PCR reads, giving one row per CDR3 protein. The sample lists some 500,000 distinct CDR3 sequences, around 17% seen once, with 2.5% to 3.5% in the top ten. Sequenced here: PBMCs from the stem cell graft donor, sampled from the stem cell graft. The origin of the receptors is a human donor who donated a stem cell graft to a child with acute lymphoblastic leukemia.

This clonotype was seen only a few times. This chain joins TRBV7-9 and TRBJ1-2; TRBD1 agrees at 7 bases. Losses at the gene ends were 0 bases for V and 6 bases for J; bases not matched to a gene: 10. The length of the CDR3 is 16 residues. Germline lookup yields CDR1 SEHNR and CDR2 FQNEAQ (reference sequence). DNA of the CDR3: TGTGCCAGCAGCTTAGCGTTAGAGACAGGGACTAATGGCTACACCTTC. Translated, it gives CASSLALETGTNGYTF.

CDR3 in DNA: TGTGCCAGCAGGCGATCCCGCGGGGCGGGCGGGGAGCTGTTTTTT. Its translation: CASRRSRGAGGELFF. The chain couples TRBV27 to TRBJ2-2; D is perhaps TRBD2 (6 bases). V gave up 6 bases and J gave up 7 bases, with 18 bases separating them. This CDR3 region has 15 residues. The germline gives CDR1 MNHEY, CDR2 SMNVEV (reference sequence).

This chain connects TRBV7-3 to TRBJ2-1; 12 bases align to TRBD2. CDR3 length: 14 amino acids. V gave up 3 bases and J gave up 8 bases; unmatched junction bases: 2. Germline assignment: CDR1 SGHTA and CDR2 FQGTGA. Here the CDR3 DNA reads TGTGCCAGCAGCTTCCTAGCGGGGGGGCATGAGCAGTTCTTC. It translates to CASSFLAGGHEQFF.

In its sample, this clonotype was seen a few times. Here the CDR3 reads CASSLVGTAANEQFF. DNA of the CDR3: TGCGCCAGCAGCTTGGTGGGGACGGCGGCCAATGAGCAGTTCTTC. The chain recombines TRBV5-1 with TRBJ2-1, with D tentatively TRBD1 or TRBD2 (5 bases each). Germline V gives CDR1 SGHRS, CDR2 YFSETQ. CDR3 length: 15 amino acids. The V gene lost 0 bases and the J gene lost 6 bases, with 13 bases spanning the gap.

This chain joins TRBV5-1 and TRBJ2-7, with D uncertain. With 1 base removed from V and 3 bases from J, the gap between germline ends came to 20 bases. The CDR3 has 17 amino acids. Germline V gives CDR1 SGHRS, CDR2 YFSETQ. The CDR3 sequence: CASSLTTSLLANYEQYF. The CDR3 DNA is TGCGCCAGCAGCTTGACTACCTCACTTCTGGCCAACTACGAGCAGTACTTC.

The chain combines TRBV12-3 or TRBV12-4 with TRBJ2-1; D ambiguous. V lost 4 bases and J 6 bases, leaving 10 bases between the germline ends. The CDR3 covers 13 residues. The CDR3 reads CASSSPPINEQFF. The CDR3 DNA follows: TGTGCCAGCAGTTCCCCCCCAATCAATGAGCAGTTCTTC.

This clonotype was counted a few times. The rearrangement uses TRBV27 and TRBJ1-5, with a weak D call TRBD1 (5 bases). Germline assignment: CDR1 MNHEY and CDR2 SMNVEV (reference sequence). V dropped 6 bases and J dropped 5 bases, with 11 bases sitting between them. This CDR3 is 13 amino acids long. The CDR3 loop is CASSPTGDQPQHF. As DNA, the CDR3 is TGTGCCAGCAGCCCTACAGGAGATCAGCCCCAGCATTTT.

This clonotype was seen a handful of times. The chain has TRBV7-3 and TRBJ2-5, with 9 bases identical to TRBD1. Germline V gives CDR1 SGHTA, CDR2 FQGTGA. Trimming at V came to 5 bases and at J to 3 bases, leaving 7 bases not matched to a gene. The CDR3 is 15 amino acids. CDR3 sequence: CASSQTGGGEETQYF. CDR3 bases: TGTGCCAGCAGCCAAACAGGGGGCGGTGAAGAGACCCAGTACTTC.

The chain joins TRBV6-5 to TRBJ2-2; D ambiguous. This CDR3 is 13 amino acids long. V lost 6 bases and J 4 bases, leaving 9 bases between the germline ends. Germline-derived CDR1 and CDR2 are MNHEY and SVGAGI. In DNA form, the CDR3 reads TGTGCCAGCAGGACGGTAGCCACCGGGGAGCTGTTTTTT. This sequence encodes CASRTVATGELFF.

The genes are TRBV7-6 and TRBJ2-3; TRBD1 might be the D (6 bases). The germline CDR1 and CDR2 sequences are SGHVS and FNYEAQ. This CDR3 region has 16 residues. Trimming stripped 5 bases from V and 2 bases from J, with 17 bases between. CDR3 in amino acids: CASSRSGQPYTDTQYF. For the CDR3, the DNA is TGTGCCAGCAGCCGATCCGGACAGCCCTACACAGATACGCAGTATTTT.

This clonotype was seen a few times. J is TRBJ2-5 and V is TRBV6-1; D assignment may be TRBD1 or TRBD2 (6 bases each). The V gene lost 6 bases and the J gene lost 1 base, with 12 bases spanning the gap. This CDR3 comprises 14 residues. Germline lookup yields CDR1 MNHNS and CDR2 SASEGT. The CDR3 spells CASSLRGPQETQYF. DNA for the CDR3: TGTGCCAGCAGCCTACGGGGGCCCCAAGAGACCCAGTACTTC.

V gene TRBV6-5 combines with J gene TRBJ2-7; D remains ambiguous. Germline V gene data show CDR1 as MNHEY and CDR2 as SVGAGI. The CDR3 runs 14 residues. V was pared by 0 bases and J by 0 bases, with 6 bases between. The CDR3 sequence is CASSYSPVSYEQYF. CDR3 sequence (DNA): TGTGCCAGCAGTTACTCGCCGGTCTCCTACGAGCAGTACTTC.

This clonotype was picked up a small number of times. The CDR3 region has the DNA TGTGCCAGCAGCTTAGGCGCTCGCGCCACCGGAGAGACCCAGTACTTC. Translated: CASSLGARATGETQYF. The chain combines TRBV7-9 with TRBJ2-5; D is uncertain. Germline V gene sequence: CDR1 SEHNR, CDR2 FQNEAQ (reference sequence). V lost 1 base and J 4 bases, leaving 16 bases between the germline ends. The CDR3 sequence is 16 residues long.

The CDR3 region has the DNA TGTGCCAGCAATGAGGGCGCCCCTGGAAACACCATATATTTT. Translating gives CASNEGAPGNTIYF. The V and J genes are TRBV9 and TRBJ1-3, with D uncertain. V was pared by 6 bases and J by 2 bases, with 12 bases between. The CDR3 extends over 14 amino acids. Germline CDR1 SGDLS, CDR2 YYNGEE.

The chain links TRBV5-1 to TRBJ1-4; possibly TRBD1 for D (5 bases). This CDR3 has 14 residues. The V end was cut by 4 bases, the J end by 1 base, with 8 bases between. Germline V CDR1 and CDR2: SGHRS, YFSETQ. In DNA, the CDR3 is TGCGCCAGCAGCGACGACAGAACTAATGAAAAACTGTTTTTT. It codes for CASSDDRTNEKLFF.

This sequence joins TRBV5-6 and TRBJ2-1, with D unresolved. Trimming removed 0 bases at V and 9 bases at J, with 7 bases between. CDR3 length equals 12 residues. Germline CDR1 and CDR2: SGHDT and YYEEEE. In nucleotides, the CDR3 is TGTGCCAGCAGCTTGGGAGTTCGTGAGCAGTTCTTC. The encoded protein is CASSLGVREQFF.

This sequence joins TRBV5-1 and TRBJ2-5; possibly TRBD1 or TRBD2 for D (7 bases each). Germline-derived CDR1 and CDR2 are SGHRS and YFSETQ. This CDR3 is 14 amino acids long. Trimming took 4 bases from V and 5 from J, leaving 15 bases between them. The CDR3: CASSGRQGGETQYF. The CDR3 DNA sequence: TGCGCCAGCAGCGGTCGACAGGGAGGGGAGACCCAGTACTTC.

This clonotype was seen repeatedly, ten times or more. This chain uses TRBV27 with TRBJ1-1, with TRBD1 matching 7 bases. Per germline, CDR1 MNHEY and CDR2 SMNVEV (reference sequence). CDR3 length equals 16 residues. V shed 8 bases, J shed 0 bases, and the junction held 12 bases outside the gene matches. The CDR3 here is CASSTGTGQMNTEAFF. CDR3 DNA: TGTGCCAGCTCCACGGGAACGGGACAGATGAACACTGAAGCTTTCTTT.

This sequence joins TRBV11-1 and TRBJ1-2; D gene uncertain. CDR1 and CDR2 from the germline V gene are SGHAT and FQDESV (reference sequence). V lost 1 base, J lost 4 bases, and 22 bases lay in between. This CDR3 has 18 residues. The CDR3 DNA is TGTGCCAGCAGCTTAGTCCCTTCGCCTTACGACCCCCTCTATGGCTACACCTTC. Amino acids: CASSLVPSPYDPLYGYTF.

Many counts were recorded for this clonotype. The CDR3 sequence: CASSPGTGGNIQYF. In DNA form, the CDR3 reads TGTGCCAGCAGTCCCGGGACAGGGGGCAACATTCAGTACTTC. The chain combines TRBV27 with TRBJ2-4; 12 nucleotides line up with TRBD1. CDR1 is MNHEY and CDR2 is SMNVEV in the germline V gene (reference sequence). With V trimmed by 5 bases and J by 7 bases, 3 bases remained unmatched. There are 14 residues in the CDR3.

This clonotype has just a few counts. The CDR3 DNA reads as TGTGCCAGCAGCCCTGGGGCGTACCAAGAGACCCAGTACTTC. Protein sequence: CASSPGAYQETQYF. V usage is TRBV12-3 or TRBV12-4 and J usage is TRBJ2-5, with D possibly TRBD1 on 5 matching bases. Trimming shortened V by 6 bases and J by 0 bases, and 11 bases separated the two germline ends. This CDR3 is 14 amino acids long.

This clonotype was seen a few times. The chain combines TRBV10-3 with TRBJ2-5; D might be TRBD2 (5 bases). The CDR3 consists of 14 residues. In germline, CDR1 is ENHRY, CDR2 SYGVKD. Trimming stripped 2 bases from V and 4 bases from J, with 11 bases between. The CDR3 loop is CAISELSEAETQYF. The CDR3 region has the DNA TGTGCCATCAGTGAGCTGTCGGAGGCAGAGACCCAGTACTTC.